This T cell receptor beta chain was documented in a study of blood T cell repertoires in COVID-19. Study-wide context: Researchers got acute and convalescent COVID-19 samples from the United States, Italy and Spain. PBMCs, B-cell-depleted T cells, or T cells provided the cDNA or gDNA that made up the material.

J gave up 0 bases and V 2 bases, and 9 bases lay outside the gene matches. Germline V gives CDR1 SGHTA, CDR2 FQGTGA. This CDR3 has 17 residues. Clones were read by immunoSEQ multiplex PCR, and TCRdb kept only the in-frame ones, dropping some. Seen here are roughly 300,000 clones, roughly 80% observed once, and the top ten hold more than 1.1%. The origin of this receptor is a human donor with COVID-19, enrolled during active disease. The donor label of this sample is uncertain. Sample: peripheral blood. The chain couples TRBV7-3 to TRBJ1-1; 7 nucleotides align to TRBD1. The CDR3 DNA follows: TGTGCCAGCAGCTTATCGCCCGGGACAGCTGTGAACACTGAAGCTTTCTTT. Protein product: CASSLSPGTAVNTEAFF.